Below are 27 T cell receptor beta chains sequenced from a single sample in a study of T cells in Graves' hyperthyroidism and ophthalmopathy. TCR beta CDR3 regions were amplified from RNA. With the HTBI primer set, the TCR CDR3 went through a first round of RT-PCR. TCRdb called the multiplex PCR reads again in MiXCR, with one record for every CDR3 protein. The data hold 640,000 or so distinct CDR3 sequences, with 13% to 15% observed a single time. Specimen: blood. Source of these receptors: a woman aged 18-29 years with Graves' ophthalmopathy.

This clonotype was observed at least ten times. The CDR3 coding sequence is TGTGCCAGCTCACCAGAAGGGGCCAACTATGGCTACACCTTC. Translated, it gives CASSPEGANYGYTF. V and J are TRBV18 and TRBJ1-2; possibly TRBD1 for D (5 bases). Germline CDR1 reads KGHSH; CDR2 reads LQKENI. This CDR3 is 14 amino acids long. The V end was cut by 2 bases, the J end by 2 bases, with 9 bases between.

This clonotype was seen at least ten times. The chain combines TRBV28 with TRBJ2-7, with D tentatively TRBD2 (7 bases). The CDR3 consists of 11 residues. The V gene's germline CDR1 is MDHEN and CDR2 SYDVKM. The CDR3 loop reads CAGGGHYEQYF. In nucleotides, the CDR3 is TGTGCGGGAGGGGGGCACTACGAGCAGTACTTC.

This clonotype has a count of ten or more. This chain connects TRBV18 to TRBJ1-1; TRBD1 aligns across 7 bases. Unmatched junction bases numbered 3, after V lost 4 bases and J lost 1 base. The CDR3 runs to 14 residues. Germline V gives CDR1 KGHSH, CDR2 LQKENI. DNA of the CDR3: TGTGCCAGCTCACGGACAGGTACGAACACTGAAGCTTTCTTT. This gives the protein CASSRTGTNTEAFF.

Many counts were recorded for this clonotype. This chain uses TRBV20-1 with TRBJ2-2; D gene unclear. The CDR3 covers 14 residues. Germline CDR1 DFQATT, CDR2 SNEGSKA (reference sequence). V shed 3 bases and J shed 4 bases, with 12 bases lying between them. CDR3 DNA: TGCAGTGCTAGGACGTCTTACGGCACCGGGGAGCTGTTTTTT. Its translation: CSARTSYGTGELFF.

This rearrangement joins TRBV5-1 to TRBJ2-2, with no clear D. This CDR3 comprises 14 residues. V shed 0 bases and J shed 7 bases, with 10 bases lying between them. Per germline, CDR1 SGHRS and CDR2 YFSETQ. CDR3 amino acids: CASSLELGNGELFF. DNA of the CDR3: TGCGCCAGCAGCTTGGAGTTGGGAAACGGGGAGCTGTTTTTT.

This clonotype was detected many times. The chain combines TRBV7-3 with TRBJ1-1; a possible D gene is TRBD1 (6 bases). Germline CDR1 SGHTA, CDR2 FQGTGA. Trimming shortened V by 2 bases and J by 0 bases, and 13 bases separated the two germline ends. The CDR3 loop spans 16 amino acids. The CDR3 loop is CASSLGGALMNTEAFF. DNA for the CDR3: TGTGCCAGCAGCTTAGGGGGGGCTCTAATGAACACTGAAGCTTTCTTT.

This clonotype came up many times. This chain uses TRBV6-2 or TRBV6-3 with TRBJ2-1; 10 bases are shared with TRBD1. The CDR3 consists of 20 residues. Germline V gives CDR1 MNHEY, CDR2 SVGEGT. Germline trimming cut 2 bases from V and 2 bases from J; bases unmatched to any gene: 15. The CDR3 here is CASSYPPSTSGTGAYNEQFF. In DNA form, the CDR3 reads TGTGCCAGCAGTTACCCCCCGTCTACTTCCGGGACAGGGGCCTACAATGAGCAGTTCTTC.

This clonotype was detected a few times. The gene calls are TRBV30 and TRBJ2-1; TRBD2 aligns across 12 bases. The germline CDR1 and CDR2 sequences are GTSNPN and SVGIG (reference sequence). There are 11 residues in the CDR3. V lost 4 bases to trimming and J lost 16 bases; unmatched junction nucleotides: 5. The CDR3 sequence: CAWMTSGSPFF. Written as DNA, the CDR3 is TGTGCCTGGATGACTAGCGGGAGCCCTTTCTTC.

This clonotype was counted ten times or more. V gene TRBV27 combines with J gene TRBJ1-1; D is unclear. The CDR3 runs 13 residues. Trimming left V 6 bases short and J 0 bases short, with 8 bases between. Germline V gene data show CDR1 as MNHEY and CDR2 as SMNVEV (reference sequence). Here the CDR3 reads CASRWTVNTEAFF. The DNA of the CDR3 is TGTGCCAGCAGGTGGACGGTGAACACTGAAGCTTTCTTT.

This clonotype appeared a few times. CDR3 in amino acids: CASSKTTGPLTYEQYF. CDR3 sequence (DNA): TGTGCCAGCAGTAAAACAACGGGCCCTTTAACCTACGAGCAGTACTTC. This chain connects TRBV6-1 to TRBJ2-7; D is unclear. The ends were cut back, 5 bases at V and 2 bases at J, with 19 bases in the middle. In germline, CDR1 is MNHNS, CDR2 SASEGT. This CDR3 spans 16 amino acids.

This clonotype was seen a single time. The V call is TRBV12-3 or TRBV12-4, the J call TRBJ2-7; TRBD1 matches 12 bases. This CDR3 region has 15 residues. J gave up 4 bases and V 6 bases, and 7 bases lay outside the gene matches. The CDR3 coding sequence is TGTGCCAGCAGCGAGGGGGGACAGGGGGCATACGAGCAGTACTTC. This translates into CASSEGGQGAYEQYF.

The J gene is TRBJ2-1, the V gene TRBV25-1, with 8 bases fitting TRBD2. Germline trimming cut 3 bases from V and 8 bases from J; bases unmatched to any gene: 9. CDR3 length equals 15 residues. CDR1 is MGHDK, CDR2 SYGVNS, per germline. CDR3 DNA: TGTGCCAGCAGTGATTCGAGCGGGAGTGGCGATGAGCAGTTCTTC. This translates into CASSDSSGSGDEQFF.

This clonotype was counted many times. The J gene is TRBJ1-3, the V gene TRBV11-2; D gene uncertain. Germline V lookup: CDR1 SGHAT, CDR2 FQNNGV. The CDR3 consists of 14 residues. V was shortened by 7 bases and J by 0 bases, with 10 bases between the two germline ends. The CDR3 bases are TGTGCCAGCAAGACACCCAACTCTGGAAACACCATATATTTT. Its protein is CASKTPNSGNTIYF.

J is TRBJ2-7 and V is TRBV7-9; D is perhaps TRBD2 (5 bases). This CDR3 has 15 residues. The germline V gene encodes CDR1 SEHNR and CDR2 FQNEAQ (reference sequence). V gave up 2 bases and J gave up 3 bases, with 14 bases separating them. In DNA, the CDR3 is TGTGCCAGCAGCTTACCCGGGAAAGGGCGCTACGAGCAGTACTTC. Translated: CASSLPGKGRYEQYF.

The CDR3 reads CASGTPGTGWGGETQYF. In DNA form, the CDR3 reads TGTGCTAGTGGTACCCCCGGGACAGGGTGGGGGGGAGAGACCCAGTACTTC. The chain employs TRBV12-5 and TRBJ2-5, with 9 bases fitting TRBD1. CDR1 LGHNT and CDR2 FRNRAP come from the germline V gene. The CDR3 totals 17 residues. After removal of 5 bases from V and 4 bases from J, the junction contained 14 bases not matched to a gene.

This clonotype came up many times. The chain uses TRBV2 and TRBJ2-7; 10 bases match TRBD2. Germline V gene lookup returns CDR1 SNHLY and CDR2 FYNNEI. Trimming cost V 2 bases and J 7 bases; bases outside gene matches: 8. This CDR3 region has 15 residues. The CDR3 sequence is CASSERLAGAGEQYF. The CDR3 coding sequence is TGTGCCAGCAGTGAACGACTAGCGGGTGCCGGGGAGCAGTACTTC.

The J gene is TRBJ1-1, the V gene TRBV28, with D possibly matching TRBD1 (5 bases). Germline loops: CDR1 MDHEN, CDR2 SYDVKM. The CDR3 is made up of 15 amino acids. The V gene lost 3 bases and the J gene lost 3 bases, with 14 bases spanning the gap. CDR3 region: CASSLRGVRDTEAFF. Here the CDR3 DNA reads TGTGCCAGCAGTTTGCGAGGGGTTAGGGACACTGAAGCTTTCTTT.

The sample holds many counts of this clonotype. Here the CDR3 DNA reads TGCAGTGCTAGAGCCACAGATACGCAGTATTTT. It specifies CSARATDTQYF. This sequence joins TRBV20-1 and TRBJ2-3; unclear D gene. V gave up 1 base and J gave up 2 bases, with 1 base separating them. The CDR3 sequence is 11 residues long. Germline assignment: CDR1 DFQATT and CDR2 SNEGSKA (reference sequence).

This clonotype occurred many times. The gene calls are TRBV12-3 or TRBV12-4 and TRBJ1-6; TRBD1 matches at 9 bases. The CDR3 totals 14 residues. V lost 7 bases and J lost 9; bases outside the gene matches: 7. CDR3 sequence: CASKRQGDGSPLHF. In DNA, the CDR3 is TGTGCCAGCAAGAGACAGGGGGATGGTTCACCCCTCCACTTT.

This clonotype was picked up many times. V and J are TRBV15 and TRBJ1-2, with D maybe TRBD1 (5 bases). V lost 0 bases and J lost 8, with 13 bases in between. Germline CDR1 is LNHNV and CDR2 is YYDKDF (reference sequence). The CDR3 loop spans 14 amino acids. The CDR3 sequence is CATSRDVGRDGYTF. In nucleotides, the CDR3 is TGTGCCACCAGCAGAGATGTAGGCAGGGACGGCTACACCTTC.

As regards this clonotype: The junction departs from germline at one end; a sequencing error may be responsible. The rearrangement joins TRBV7-2 to TRBJ1-6; tentatively, D is TRBD1 (6 bases). CDR1 SGHTA and CDR2 FQGNSA come from the germline V gene. The length of the CDR3 is 16 residues. The CDR3 DNA follows: TGTGCCAGCAGACAGCCGGACAGCCTTTATAATTCACCCCCCCACTTT. This codes for CASRQPDSLYNSPPHF.

J is TRBJ2-1 and V is TRBV5-5; D gene unclear. Germline V gene lookup returns CDR1 SGHKS and CDR2 YYEKEE (reference sequence). V lost 4 bases, J lost 6 bases, and 11 bases lay in between. This CDR3 region has 13 residues. DNA of the CDR3: TGTGCCAGCAGCCCGCCGAAGTCCAATGAGCAGTTCTTC. It yields the protein CASSPPKSNEQFF.

This clonotype was detected only a few times. This chain connects TRBV7-8 to TRBJ2-1; 8 nucleotides agree with TRBD2. V shed 5 bases and J 7 bases; nucleotides not matched to a gene: 10. The CDR3 loop spans 15 amino acids. Germline V gives CDR1 SGHVS, CDR2 FQNEAQ. The DNA for the CDR3 is TGTGCCAGCAGCCCGTTAGCGGGATCAGCTAATGAGCAGTTCTTC. Translation: CASSPLAGSANEQFF.

Remarks on this clonotype: This may come from a read error, since a much larger clone is one base off. CDR3 sequence (DNA): TGTGCCAGCAGCTTAGACTCGGGACCGAGGACTGAAGCTTTCTTT. Translated: CASSLDSGPRTEAFF. The chain employs TRBV5-5 and TRBJ1-1; D is possibly TRBD1 (5 bases). Trimming stripped 2 bases from V and 5 bases from J, with 16 bases between. Germline V gives CDR1 SGHKS, CDR2 YYEKEE (reference sequence). The CDR3 runs 15 residues.

This clonotype appeared many times. The V gene is TRBV2, the J gene TRBJ2-7; perhaps TRBD2 as D (5 bases). The CDR3 loop spans 15 amino acids. Germline V CDR1 and CDR2: SNHLY, FYNNEI. Trimming pared 4 bases from V and 3 bases from J, leaving 16 bases between. CDR3 sequence reads: CASSALALLHYEQYF. CDR3 coding DNA: TGTGCCAGCAGTGCGCTAGCCCTCCTTCACTACGAGCAGTACTTC.

This clonotype was counted many times. The chain carries TRBV5-1 and TRBJ2-3; 8 positions agree with TRBD1. The CDR3 is made up of 16 amino acids. Losses at the gene ends were 4 bases for V and 4 bases for J; bases not matched to a gene: 11. Per the germline V gene, CDR1 is SGHRS and CDR2 is YFSETQ. This CDR3 is CASSRGQGDKADTQYF. The CDR3 region has the DNA TGCGCCAGCAGCCGCGGACAGGGAGATAAGGCAGATACGCAGTATTTT. Full variable domain (rest looked up from reference TRBV5-1 and TRBJ2-3): KAGVTQTPRYLIKTRGQQVTLSCSPISGHRSVSWYQQTPGQGLQFLFEYFSETQRNKGNFPGRFSGRQFSNSRSEMNVSTLELGDSALYLCASSRGQGDKADTQYFGPGTRLTVL.

This clonotype was observed at least ten times. The genes are TRBV7-9 and TRBJ1-6; no definite D call. CDR3 length: 13 amino acids. V lost 5 bases to trimming and J lost 5 bases, with 7 bases between them. The V gene's germline CDR1 is SEHNR and CDR2 FQNEAQ (reference sequence). The CDR3 nucleotides read TGTGCCAGCAGCCTCACAGATAATTCACCCCTCCACTTT. As protein: CASSLTDNSPLHF.